A single sample gave rise to the 30 T cell receptor beta chains below, sequenced in a study of tumor and adjacent non-tumor tissue in lung cancer listed by TCRdb under 2018. Receptor libraries were prepared by multiplex PCR. Instrument on record: Illumina HiSeq 2500. TCRbeta libraries were built by three rounds of nested PCR using primers (Table S4), following protocols modified from ARM-PCR. TCRdb cleaned the public reads at Q25 with fastp, built clones with MiXCR and kept in-frame beta chains. Rows are unified per CDR3 protein, each entry keeping the most common DNA and genes. Recorded for this sample are tens of thousands of distinct CDR3 sequences; roughly 73% of them occurred a single time. Clones ranked in the top ten supply about an eighth of the sample. Bulk unsorted tissue served as the source for RNA extraction, and RNA quality was assessed using a NanoDrop ND-1000 and an Agilent 2100. Sequences were obtained from lung tumor tissue. Receptors were obtained from a woman aged 45-65 years with non-small cell lung cancer.

V usage is TRBV23-1 and J usage is TRBJ2-5; 7 bases match TRBD1. TRBV23-1 is flagged as an ORF with uncertain function. The trim removed 10 bases at V and 1 base at J, leaving 9 bases unmatched. There are 14 residues in the CDR3. CDR3 loop: CAIRPRGFQETQYF. CDR3 DNA sequence: TGCGCCATCCGGCCCAGGGGGTTCCAAGAGACCCAGTACTTC.

A word on this clonotype: With a much larger clone just one base away, this may be a read error. V usage is TRBV2 and J usage is TRBJ2-7; D unresolved. Looked up from germline, CDR1 is SNHLY and CDR2 is FYNNEI. There are 15 residues in the CDR3. V lost 1 base to trimming and J lost 3 bases, with 13 bases between them. The CDR3 sequence: CASSEEAVGCYEQYF. In DNA form, the CDR3 reads TGTGCCAGCAGTGAAGAGGCGGTAGGATGCTACGAGCAGTACTTC.

The DNA for the CDR3 is TGTGCCAGCAGCTACGGACTAGCGGGAGGAACCGGGGAGCTGTTTTTT. Protein sequence: CASSYGLAGGTGELFF. This chain connects TRBV11-2 to TRBJ2-2; 14 positions match TRBD2. The CDR3 totals 16 residues. After removal of 4 bases from V and 5 bases from J, the junction contained 3 bases not matched to a gene. Looked up from germline, CDR1 is SGHAT and CDR2 is FQNNGV.

Remarks on this clonotype: This may stem from a read error, because a much larger clone lies one nucleotide away. J is TRBJ2-7 and V is TRBV5-1; 7 nucleotides agree with TRBD1. The CDR3 sequence is 18 residues long. Germline V gene data show CDR1 as SGHRS and CDR2 as YFSETQ. With 0 bases clipped from V and 7 bases from J, the junction kept 19 bases outside the gene matches. CDR3 DNA: TGCGCCAGCAGCTTGGCCCTTTCCGGGACAGAGTATCGACGTGAGCAGTACTTC. As protein: CASSLALSGTEYRREQYF.

The table lists this clonotype with a few counts. The junction departs from the called germline gene at one end, perhaps through a read error. The rearrangement links TRBV28 to TRBJ1-1; no definite D call. The CDR3 runs to 13 residues. Per the germline V gene, CDR1 is MDHEN and CDR2 is SYDVKM. CDR3 amino acids: CTSSFQVGTEAFF. The CDR3 DNA follows: TGTACCAGCAGTTTCCAAGTGGGAACTGAAGCTTTCTTT.

To note about this clonotype: The CDR3 ends on some other residue instead of the conserved phenylalanine or tryptophan, so this is likely a read error. The genes are TRBV29-1 and TRBJ1-1, with 8 bases lining up with TRBD1. Germline V gene data show CDR1 as SQVTM and CDR2 as ANQGSEA. The CDR3 spans 14 residues. The CDR3 DNA follows: TGCAGCGTTGGGGAGGGACAGGACAACATTGAAGCTTTCCTT. It codes for CSVGEGQDNIEAFL.

This clonotype appeared a single time. One end of the junction fails to match germline, which may point to a read error. The genes are TRBV11-2 and TRBJ1-2; D gene ambiguous. This CDR3 spans 13 amino acids. Germline CDR1 and CDR2: SGHAT and FQNNGV. CDR3 region: CDSSLTDIYGHTF. Here the CDR3 DNA reads TGTGACAGTAGCTTAACGGATATCTATGGCCACACCTTC. The full variable domain, completed using reference TRBV11-2 and TRBJ1-2, is EAGVAQSPRYKIIEKRQSVAFWCNPISGHATLYWYQQILGQGPKLLIQFQNNGVVDDSQLPKDRFSAERLKGVDSTLKIQPAKLEDSAVYLCDSSLTDIYGHTFGSGTRLTVV.

As for this clonotype: This could be a read error, since a much larger clone is one nucleotide away. This chain links TRBV11-2 with TRBJ1-2, with no clear D. Looked up from germline, CDR1 is SGHAT and CDR2 is FQNNGV. CDR3 length: 12 amino acids. V dropped 7 bases and J dropped 6 bases, with 12 bases sitting between them. The CDR3 DNA is TGTGCCAGCAACTCAGACTCCCATGGCTACACCTTC. It is translated as CASNSDSHGYTF.

The CDR3 is CASADRAANYGYTF. The CDR3 bases are TGTGCCAGCGCAGACCGAGCGGCTAACTATGGCTACACCTTC. The rearrangement joins TRBV6-6 to TRBJ1-2; D gene unclear. The CDR3 runs 14 residues. CDR1 is MNHNY, CDR2 SVGAGI, per germline (reference sequence). V lost 8 bases, J lost 0 bases, and 13 bases lay in between.

Concerning this clonotype itself: One junction end does not reproduce the germline sequence, and a read error may be involved. V is TRBV6-6 and J is TRBJ2-5, with unresolved D. Per germline, CDR1 MNHNY and CDR2 SVGAGI (reference sequence). CDR3 length: 13 residues. The CDR3 nucleotides are TGTGCCAGCAACCCCAGCGAGCAGGAGACCCAGTACTTT. Its translation is CASNPSEQETQYF.

To note about this clonotype: One end of the junction varies from germline; a read error may be responsible. The chain employs TRBV5-1 and TRBJ2-7, with TRBD2 identical over 7 bases. There are 17 residues in the CDR3. The V gene's germline CDR1 is SGHRS and CDR2 YFSETQ. CDR3 nucleotide sequence: TGCGCCAGCAGCCCGATTGGACTGGGAGTTCGGGACTACGAGCGGTACTTC. It specifies CASSPIGLGVRDYERYF. Filled out from reference TRBV5-1 and TRBJ2-7, the complete variable domain reads KAGVTQTPRYLIKTRGQQVTLSCSPISGHRSVSWYQQTPGQGLQFLFEYFSETQRNKGNFPGRFSGRQFSNSRSEMNVSTLELGDSALYLCASSPIGLGVRDYERYFGPGTRLTVT.

Turning to this clonotype: Since a much larger clone is just one base distant, this may be a read error. The chain combines TRBV5-1 with TRBJ2-7; D tentatively fits TRBD1 or TRBD2 (6 bases each). Trimming left V 0 bases short and J 4 bases short, with 14 bases between. Per germline, CDR1 SGHRS and CDR2 YFSETQ. This CDR3 has 15 amino acids. The CDR3 DNA reads as TGCGCCAGCAGCTTGGACGGTGGAGGGGGGTACGAGCAGTACTTC. It specifies CASSLDGGGGYEQYF.

Remarks on this clonotype: An end of the junction does not agree with germline; a read error may underlie this. The gene calls are TRBV28 and TRBJ2-7, with 8 nucleotides matching TRBD2. The CDR3 has 13 amino acids. Germline loops: CDR1 MDHEN, CDR2 SYDVKM. CDR3 residues: CACRTGTSHEQYF. CDR3 bases: TGTGCCTGCAGAACCGGGACTAGTCACGAGCAGTACTTT.

Points on this clonotype: This could be a read error, since a much larger clone is one nucleotide away. The genes are TRBV7-9 and TRBJ2-1; tentatively, D is TRBD1 (6 bases). Germline CDR1 and CDR2: SEHNR and FQNEAQ (reference sequence). This CDR3 has 11 residues. In DNA, the CDR3 is TGTGCCAGCAGCTTACAGGGGAAGCAGCTCTTC. Residues: CASSLQGKQLF.

Notes on this clonotype: One base away lies a much larger clone, so this may be a sequencing read error. The rearrangement uses TRBV20-1 and TRBJ1-3, with a tentative D call TRBD1 (6 bases). Looked up from germline, CDR1 is DFQATT and CDR2 is SNEGSKA (reference sequence). CDR3 size: 14 residues. V lost 5 bases and J 0 bases, leaving 11 bases between the germline ends. The CDR3 bases are TGCAGTGCTGTCACAGGGACCTCTGGAAACACCATATATTTT. Amino acid sequence: CSAVTGTSGNTIYF.

Worth noting for this clonotype: At one boundary the junction diverges from the germline segment, which might be a read error. The chain carries TRBV12-3 or TRBV12-4 and TRBJ2-3; TRBD1 matches at 9 bases. This CDR3 is 15 amino acids long. CDR3 DNA: TGTGTCAGTAACCGGGACAGGGCTAGCACAGATGCGCAGTATTTT. Encoded protein: CVSNRDRASTDAQYF.

In regard to this clonotype: Mismatch with germline at one junction end may stem from a read error. The rearrangement links TRBV12-3 or TRBV12-4 to TRBJ1-4; no definite D call. This CDR3 is 11 amino acids long. In nucleotides, the CDR3 is TGTGGCAGCAGTTTACGGGAAAAACTGTCTTTT. It codes for CGSSLREKLSF.

This clonotype was detected only once. At one of its ends the junction is not consistent with the germline gene, which may arise from a read error. This chain uses TRBV28 with TRBJ1-2; no definite D call. Germline lookup yields CDR1 MDHEN and CDR2 SYDVKM. CDR3 length equals 15 residues. The CDR3 nucleotides read TGTGTCAGCGGTTTAGGGAGAAGTTCTAACTATGGCTACACCTTC. This sequence encodes CVSGLGRSSNYGYTF.

J is TRBJ2-1 and V is TRBV12-1; the D call in the table, TRBD2, was not verified against the DNA. TRBV12-1 is described as a pseudogene. CDR3 length equals 18 residues. CDR3 in DNA: TGTGCCAGCAGCTTTGTACCCTGCGGGACTGGCGGGAGGGATGAGCAGTTCTTC. Protein sequence: CASSFVPCGTGGRDEQFF.

About this clonotype: At one end the junction does not follow the germline gene, possibly because of a read error. The chain is built from TRBV4-2 and TRBJ2-6; D uncertain. CDR1 LGHNA and CDR2 YNFKEQ come from the germline V gene. This CDR3 spans 16 amino acids. The CDR3: CARSQDTNSGANVLTF. CDR3 DNA sequence: TGTGCCAGAAGCCAAGATACAAACTCTGGAGCCAACGTCCTGACTTTC.

This clonotype was seen a handful of times. The missing conserved phenylalanine or tryptophan at the end of this CDR3 makes a read error likely. The gene calls are TRBV12-3 or TRBV12-4 and TRBJ2-7; no definite D call. CDR3 length equals 11 residues. The CDR3 DNA is TGTGCTAGCACTTACAAGAGGGAGCAGTACTTA. This encodes CASTYKREQYL.

J is TRBJ2-7 and V is TRBV20-1; D could derive from TRBD1 or TRBD2 (5 bases each). V was trimmed by 2 bases and J by 3 bases, leaving 11 bases between them. From germline, CDR1 is DFQATT and CDR2 SNEGSKA (reference sequence). The CDR3 is made up of 13 amino acids. Written as DNA, the CDR3 is TGCAGTGCTAGAACTCGGGACCTCTACGAGCAGTACTTC. As protein: CSARTRDLYEQYF.

With respect to this clonotype: One junction end does not reproduce the germline sequence, and a read error may be involved. The chain links TRBV6-2 or TRBV6-3 to TRBJ1-6, with a tentative D call TRBD1 (6 bases). The CDR3 contains 18 residues. Germline CDR1 reads MNHEY; CDR2 reads SVGEGT. CDR3 amino acids: CASSYAGQSGIDNSPLHF. DNA for the CDR3: TGTGCCAGTAGTTACGCCGGACAGTCTGGGATCGATAATTCACCCCTCCACTTT.

On this clonotype itself: This sequence may be a read error, since a much larger clone differs from it by one base. CDR3 region: CASSPVTEETQYF. CDR3 coding DNA: TGTGCCAGCAGCCCGGTGACAGAAGAGACCCAGTACTTC. This chain connects TRBV11-3 to TRBJ2-5; possibly TRBD1 for D (5 bases). Trimming cost V 5 bases and J 3 bases, with 10 bases left between them. The CDR3 consists of 13 residues. Per the germline V gene, CDR1 is SGHNT and CDR2 is YENEEA.

In DNA form, the CDR3 reads TGTGCCAGTAACTTAGCGGCCTACGAGCAGTACTTC. Translation gives CASNLAAYEQYF. J is TRBJ2-7 and V is TRBV11-2; weak D call: TRBD2 (6 bases). V shed 9 bases and J shed 2 bases, with 11 bases lying between them. CDR1 and CDR2 from the germline V gene are SGHAT and FQNNGV. The CDR3 runs 12 residues. Using reference TRBV11-2 and TRBJ2-7 for the parts outside the CDR3, the full variable domain is EAGVAQSPRYKIIEKRQSVAFWCNPISGHATLYWYQQILGQGPKLLIQFQNNGVVDDSQLPKDRFSAERLKGVDSTLKIQPAKLEDSAVYLCASNLAAYEQYFGPGTRLTVT.

The J gene is TRBJ1-2, the V gene TRBV20-1; tentatively, D is TRBD1 (5 bases). CDR1 and CDR2 (germline): DFQATT, SNEGSKA (reference sequence). This CDR3 is 15 amino acids long. The CDR3 bases are TGCAATACTAGACGCCCCGGGGGACTTAACTATGGCTACACCTTC. It is translated as CNTRRPGGLNYGYTF.

The chain combines TRBV4-1 with TRBJ2-7, with D tentatively TRBD2 (6 bases). The V end was cut by 9 bases, the J end by 2 bases, with 14 bases between. The CDR3 is 13 residues long. The germline CDR1 and CDR2 sequences are MGHRA and YSYEKL. CDR3 sequence (DNA): TGCGCCAGTAGTTTCCGACTAGCCTACGAGCAGTACTTC. This codes for CASSFRLAYEQYF.

This chain links TRBV29-1 with TRBJ2-5; D not certain. CDR1 and CDR2 from the germline V gene are SQVTM and ANQGSEA. This CDR3 spans 12 amino acids. Trimming shortened V by 7 bases and J by 1 base, and 10 bases separated the two germline ends. CDR3 residues: CSGANVQETQYF. The CDR3 DNA reads as TGCAGCGGGGCCAACGTCCAAGAGACCCAGTACTTC. Filled out from reference TRBV29-1 and TRBJ2-5, the complete variable domain reads SAVISQKPSRDICQRGTSLTIQCQVDSQVTMMFWYRQQPGQSLTLIATANQGSEATYESGFVIDKFPISRPNLTFSTLTVSNMSPEDSSIYLCSGANVQETQYFGPGTRLLVL.

Note on this clonotype: The junction and the germline gene differ at one end; a read error may be behind it. The V and J genes are TRBV6-1 and TRBJ2-6, with D tentatively TRBD1 (6 bases). From germline, CDR1 is MNHNS and CDR2 SASEGT. This CDR3 contains 15 residues. The CDR3 bases are TGTGCCAACAGAGTTACAGGGAATGGGGCCAATGTCCTGACTTTC. Translated: CANRVTGNGANVLTF.

Regarding this clonotype: One end of the junction varies from germline; a read error may be responsible. The chain carries TRBV6-5 and TRBJ2-7; D possibly corresponds to TRBD2 (5 bases). Germline V lookup: CDR1 MNHEY, CDR2 SVGAGI. The CDR3 has 15 residues. CDR3 sequence: CASSYSRVSGYEQYF. CDR3 DNA: TGTGCAAGCAGTTACTCGAGGGTCTCTGGATACGAGCAGTACTTC.